One TCR beta chain is described in this entry. Its antigen is not identified. The sample belongs to a study of OX40 agonist ivuxolimab in advanced cancers. For the study at large: Patients received intravenous ivuxolimab every 2 weeks at 0.01 to 10 mg/kg.

Trimming took off 4 bases at V and 3 bases at J, with 13 bases between the two ends. The CDR3 is 14 residues long. CDR1 SGHNT and CDR2 YYREEE come from the germline V gene (reference sequence). TCRdb's table, derived via immunoSEQ multiplex PCR, lists solely in-frame clones and lacks some. The sample consists of under 100,000 clones, 90% of them appearing once. Findings and limits, study-wide: In the 0.1 to 3.0 mg/kg range, CD4+ and CD8+ blood T cells had expanded clonally by week 6.

The clonotype originates from an adult with an advanced solid tumor such as melanoma, head and neck, liver or kidney cancer. The chain employs TRBV5-4 and TRBJ1-2, with a possible D match to TRBD1 (5 bases). The sample was CD4+ or CD8+ T cells sorted from blood, taken in a trial of the OX40 agonist ivuxolimab. The CDR3 reads CASSRTGTHYGYTF. The CDR3 DNA is TGTGCCAGCAGCCGCACCGGGACCCACTATGGCTACACCTTC.